This TCR beta chain is from a study of T cell clones after liver transplantation (dated by TCRdb to between 2018 and 2021). About the study as a whole: The samples were obtained from ITN030ST, a randomized trial that attempted immunosuppression withdrawal within 2 years after liver transplantation. The study cohort included 8 liver transplant recipients, of whom 3 were classified as tolerant and 5 as non-tolerant. Subjects received no induction therapy and standard immunosuppression until randomization at 12-24 months post-transplant. Third party-reactive TCRbeta sequences from pre-transplant MLRs were also identified as an antigen-independent comparator for donor-reactive sequences. Donor-reactive T cell clones were identified by TCRbeta sequencing following a pre-transplant mixed lymphocyte reaction and were subsequently tracked in post-transplant blood. Of the eight recipients, three were HCV-positive, while the remaining recipients had been transplanted for non-autoimmune, non-viral indications. Tolerance was defined as complete immunosuppression withdrawal for at least one year with no rise in liver enzymes beyond twice the upper limit of normal. Blood samples were taken pre-transplant, pre-randomization before withdrawal, and post-randomization after full withdrawal or failed withdrawal. On the study overall, not on this receptor specifically: When repertoire turnover was accounted for, significantly reduced detection of donor-reactive sequences was found in 7 of 8 subjects for CD4 and in 8 of 8 subjects for CD8. Since no allograft tissue specimens were available, donor-reactive T cells may have migrated into the graft instead of being deleted. The conclusions were preliminary, being limited by small, heterogeneous patient numbers and by non-standardized post-transplant time points. In most of the 8 subjects, regardless of tolerance or HCV status, circulating donor-reactive CD4 TCRbeta sequences dropped significantly post-transplant. Donor-reactive sequences declined more than third party-reactive ones, suggesting partial antigen-specific deletion unrelated to withdrawal success. In two subjects, low numbers of available donor cells limited the measurable donor-reactive repertoire.

Unstimulated PBMCs, after thawing, were stained for CD3, CD4 and CD8 and then FACS-sorted into CD3+CD4+ and CD3+CD8+ populations. Randomization to immunosuppression withdrawal applied to every one of the 8 studied subjects. The Qiagen DNeasy Blood and Tissue Kit was used for genomic DNA isolation. Comment on this clone: No cognate antigen has been identified for it. The record has no base qualities; no much larger clone is one base away.

Frozen genomic DNA underwent high-throughput TCRbeta CDR3 sequencing by immunoSEQ, including PCR amplification, mapping, bias correction and internal controls. Per the source publication's procedure: Productive rearrangements were retained, and unique TCRbeta sequences were defined by the CDR3 nucleotide sequence together with the V and J gene. For classification of a sequence as donor-reactive, at least 5-fold expansion in CFSE-low cells relative to unstimulated pre-transplant cells and a frequency of at least 0.01% were required. Minimum frequency thresholds were set for each subject on the basis of the unstimulated sample with the lowest template count, so that a detection power of at least 90% was ensured. Jensen-Shannon divergence between the top 1000 TCRbeta sequences post-transplant and pre-transplant was used to measure repertoire turnover. Two-sided Fisher's exact tests were used to test for changes in the detection of donor-reactive sequences. Entries here come from immuneACCESS through TCRdb and include only in-frame sequences with V and J called. Some clones fail to appear in such tables; in the studies checked, an unresolved V gene covers under half of the shortfall, and the cause of the remainder is unknown. That table is the source of V, J and clone size, and D and trimming were worked out from the DNA. The sample data list tens of thousands of clones, and over 60% of these were observed just once. More than 7.5% of the sample is taken by the ten largest.

Relative to germline, V is 6 bases shorter and J is 3 bases shorter, with 14 bases between their ends. The CDR3 sequence holds 15 residues, the cysteine and phenylalanine included. Of all the DNA, just the CDR3 is kept, 45 bases in frame from base 1. Sequences SGHDN (CDR1) and FVKESK (CDR2) are obtained from the germline V gene. Recombination joined TRBV14 with TRBJ2-2; the D gene lacks a confident call. The clonotype was recovered from a human patient who received a liver transplant. Following a transplant, some T cells may be graft donor cells, not patient cells. The sample consisted of CD4+ T cells from blood, taken at the 22-month timepoint. The nucleotides read TGTGCCAGCAGTCCAAGATTGGGTGACACCGGGGAGCTGTTTTTT. This sequence encodes CASSPRLGDTGELFF.